Sequencing of this T cell receptor beta chain was carried out in a study of T-cell memory formation after mild COVID-19 (dated by TCRdb to the early 2020s). Context from the whole study: Most TCR sequence clusters were specific to one of the two donors. The cohort was made up of two young adult volunteers, one female and one male, who were previously healthy. T-cell clones expanding and contracting after mild COVID-19 in a couple of donors were tracked by longitudinal TCRalpha and TCRbeta repertoire sequencing.

This clonotype was recorded at least ten times. Which antigen it targets is not known. No base quality information exists; no much larger clone differs at one position. Ficoll-Paque density gradient centrifugation was the method used to isolate PBMCs. The CDR3 numbers 10 residues from cysteine through phenylalanine. The kept DNA is CDR3 alone, 30 bases in frame from the first base. The germline V gene encodes CDR1 SGHAT and CDR2 FQNNGV. Trimming takes 4 bases from V and 7 bases from J, and the germline ends sit 1 base apart. Overall study results and their limits: Contracting CD4+ clones were found mainly in CM and EM memory subsets, while CD8+ clones were enriched in EMRA. From day 15 to 85, contracting clones showed balanced CD4/CD8 phenotypes, whereas a second wave of clones that expanded from day 15 to 37 leaned towards CD4+. Only a couple of mild cases were covered by the study, and larger cohorts that include severe cases with pre-infection samples were considered necessary. Some responding clones were found in pre-infection memory, which suggests that pre-existing cross-reactive memory T cells took part in the SARS-CoV-2 response. SARS-CoV-2 specificity of the second-wave clones peaking on day 37 was not confirmed.

TCRdb shows the sequencer as Illumina NovaSeq 6000. TCRalpha and TCRbeta cDNA libraries were constructed by 5'RACE with constant-segment primers, with sample barcodes and unique molecular identifiers being introduced. RNA was extracted from every sample with Trizol reagent. The libraries were amplified in two PCR steps, and the second step added a second sample barcode and Illumina TruSeq adapters. Sequencing of the libraries was done on an Illumina NovaSeq, producing 2 x 150 bp paired-end reads. Per the source publication's procedure: With migec v1.2.7, reads were demultiplexed and then collapsed into UMI-guided consensus sequences. Using mixcr v2.1.11, the UMI consensuses were aligned to TRA and TRB V and J templates and assembled into clonotypes. Expanded or contracted clonotypes were those called significant by both edgeR and NoisET, with noise models trained on biological replicates. For edgeR calls, a false discovery rate-adjusted p below 0.01 and a log2 fold-change threshold of 1 were applied. As an exploratory analysis of dynamics, PCA with hierarchical clustering was applied to max-normalized trajectories of the 1000 most abundant clonotypes. Separately sequenced CD4+ and CD8+ repertoires were used to assign the CD4 or CD8 phenotype of responding clones. TCRdb trimmed the raw reads at Q25, called clones with MiXCR and kept productive beta chains. Rows merge per CDR3 protein into single entries with the most common DNA and genes. For this entry, the V and J calls and clone size follow TCRdb and not the study's own pipeline. The sample records approximately 340,000 distinct CDR3 sequences, 10% to 15% of which are singletons. The ten largest make up 20% to 25% of the sample.

The rearranged chain carries TRBV11-2 and TRBJ2-2, with the D gene not clear enough to name. The TCR originated in a man aged 18 to 29 who had mild COVID-19 (a few samples of this study predate the infection). The sample titles of this study are shuffled in the database, so cell type and time point are left out; the donor was told from shared clones. The material sequenced was PBMCs or a T cell subset sorted from them (not recorded which). This receptor has the CDR3 CASSYGELFF. The DNA reads as follows: TGTGCCAGCAGCTACGGGGAGCTGTTTTTT. Here the CDR3 is joined to the reference TRBV11-2 and TRBJ2-2 genes, and the full variable domain is: EAGVAQSPRYKIIEKRQSVAFWCNPISGHATLYWYQQILGQGPKLLIQFQNNGVVDDSQLPKDRFSAERLKGVDSTLKIQPAKLEDSAVYLCASSYGELFFGEGSRLTVL.